One and the same sample provided the 13 T cell receptor beta chains below, sequenced in a study of graft-versus-host responses after intestinal transplantation. What these receptors recognize is not known. Sequencing was performed with immunoSEQ multiplex PCR; in TCRdb, only in-frame clones are kept and a portion is missing. The sample records approximately 99,000 clones, about nine tenths being singletons. The specimen comprised unstimulated CD4+ T cells sorted from spleen or lymph node cells, sampled before transplant. These receptor sequences come from a human donor who was the organ donor for an intestinal transplant.

The chain recombines TRBV9 with TRBJ2-7, with a weak D call TRBD2 (7 bases). Trimming took off 4 bases at V and 5 bases at J, with 13 bases between the two ends. Germline CDR1 SGDLS, CDR2 YYNGEE. The CDR3 consists of 13 residues. The DNA for the CDR3 is TGTGCCAGCAGCTTGGCGGGGGCGGACGAGCAGTACTTC. It is translated as CASSLAGADEQYF. The variable domain in full, with the rest retrieved from reference TRBV9 and TRBJ2-7, is DSGVTQTPKHLITATGQRVTLRCSPRSGDLSVYWYQQSLDQGLQFLIQYYNGEERAKGNILERFSAQQFPDLHSELNLSSLELGDSALYFCASSLAGADEQYFGPGTRLTVT.

The V and J genes are TRBV4-2 and TRBJ1-4; tentatively, D is TRBD1 (6 bases). From germline, CDR1 is LGHNA and CDR2 YNFKEQ. Trimming took 4 bases from V and 2 from J, leaving 20 bases between them. This CDR3 is 18 amino acids long. The CDR3 loop is CASSPRDISEGTNEKLFF. DNA for the CDR3: TGTGCCAGCAGCCCCCGGGACATATCCGAAGGCACTAATGAAAAACTGTTTTTT.

This chain joins TRBV9 and TRBJ2-3, with 7 bases fitting TRBD2. The CDR3 has 11 amino acids. Germline V lookup: CDR1 SGDLS, CDR2 YYNGEE. V dropped 2 bases and J dropped 9; count of bases not matched to a gene: 0. CDR3 residues: CASSVGGTQYF. For the CDR3, the DNA is TGTGCCAGCAGCGTCGGGGGGACGCAGTATTTT.

The chain recombines TRBV7-2 with TRBJ2-5, with D tentatively TRBD2 (7 bases). Trimming left V 7 bases short and J 2 bases short, with 20 bases between. Looked up from germline, CDR1 is SGHTA and CDR2 is FQGNSA. The CDR3 consists of 16 residues. This chain's CDR3 is CASTYWRGGRQETQYF. The CDR3, as DNA: TGTGCCAGCACCTACTGGAGGGGGGGGCGGCAAGAGACCCAGTACTTC.

The chain couples TRBV9 to TRBJ2-2; 9 nucleotides match TRBD2. The germline gives CDR1 SGDLS, CDR2 YYNGEE. J lost 6 bases, V lost 0 bases, and 0 bases had no gene match. The CDR3 has 14 residues. This chain's CDR3 is CASSVVAGAGELFF. CDR3 sequence (DNA): TGTGCCAGCAGCGTAGTAGCGGGGGCCGGGGAGCTGTTTTTT.

The chain uses TRBV5-4 and TRBJ2-7, with D possibly TRBD1 on 6 matching bases. Germline-derived CDR1 and CDR2 are SGHNT and YYREEE (reference sequence). Trimming took 4 bases from V and 6 from J, leaving 14 bases between them. This CDR3 contains 13 residues. CDR3 DNA sequence: TGTGCCAGCAGCCCAACAGGGATGGGCGAGCAGTACTTC. This sequence encodes CASSPTGMGEQYF.

This clone was seen just once. The DNA for the CDR3 is TGTGCCACCGTAAGAAATACCGGGAGCTCCTACAATGAGCAGTTCTTC. This encodes CATVRNTGSSYNEQFF. The V call is TRBV7-2, the J call TRBJ2-1; a possible D gene is TRBD2 (6 bases). Trimming shortened V by 10 bases and J by 0 bases, and 19 bases separated the two germline ends. The germline CDR1 and CDR2 sequences are SGHTA and FQGNSA. The CDR3 has 16 residues.

This clone has only a few counts. This chain uses TRBV10-3 with TRBJ2-7; no definite D call. The V gene lost 10 bases and the J gene lost 6 bases, with 10 bases spanning the gap. Germline V gene lookup returns CDR1 ENHRY and CDR2 SYGVKD. The CDR3 totals 10 residues. The CDR3 coding sequence is TGTGCCACCCCATCCCCCGAGCAGTACTTC. It codes for CATPSPEQYF.

Here the CDR3 reads CASKRGQMEKLFF. The CDR3 DNA follows: TGTGCCAGCAAACGGGGACAAATGGAAAAACTGTTTTTT. V usage is TRBV6-1 and J usage is TRBJ1-4, with TRBD1 as a possible D gene (6 bases). There are 13 residues in the CDR3. Germline-derived CDR1 and CDR2 are MNHNS and SASEGT. Trimming took 7 bases from V and 8 from J, leaving 14 bases between them.

This clone appeared a few times. This sequence joins TRBV6-6 and TRBJ1-2, with 9 bases matching TRBD1. CDR1 is MNHNY and CDR2 is SVGAGI in the germline V gene (reference sequence). The CDR3 consists of 15 residues. With V trimmed by 4 bases and J by 1 base, 4 bases remained unmatched. The CDR3 protein is CASSSTGGLNYGYTF. The CDR3 bases are TGTGCCAGCAGTTCGACAGGGGGACTTAACTATGGCTACACCTTC.

This sequence joins TRBV5-1 and TRBJ1-6; D is possibly TRBD1 (5 bases). There are 14 residues in the CDR3. Germline-derived CDR1 and CDR2 are SGHRS and YFSETQ. With 1 base removed from V and 7 bases from J, the gap between germline ends came to 9 bases. The CDR3 spells CASSLSGGNSPLHF. The CDR3 nucleotides are TGCGCCAGCAGCTTGTCTGGGGGGAATTCACCCCTCCACTTT.

J is TRBJ1-2 and V is TRBV28, with unresolved D. The V gene lost 6 bases and the J gene lost 5 bases, with 19 bases spanning the gap. The CDR3 has 15 residues. From germline, CDR1 is MDHEN and CDR2 SYDVKM. The CDR3 DNA is TGTGCCAGCAGCTCGCCCTCAACGAATCGGTATGGCTACACCTTC. This gives the protein CASSSPSTNRYGYTF.

The chain is built from TRBV11-1 and TRBJ1-1; D not certain. Trimming took off 1 base at V and 7 bases at J, with 13 bases between the two ends. The CDR3 sequence is 14 residues long. Germline loops: CDR1 SGHAT, CDR2 FQDESV (reference sequence). CDR3 DNA sequence: TGTGCCAGCAGCTTAGGGGGAGGGAGTGGTGAAGCTTTCTTT. Translating gives CASSLGGGSGEAFF.